These 17 T cell receptor beta chains came from one sample sequenced in a study of control samples from healthy donors and cancer patients. Clones were sequenced by immunoSEQ multiplex PCR, and TCRdb holds only the in-frame ones, with some missing. This sample carries about 92,000 clones, more than 75% of them seen once, and the ten largest clones take over 7.5%. Sequencing input: blood. The origin of the receptors is a woman aged 55 to 70 in good health.

The J gene is TRBJ2-7, the V gene TRBV16; D unresolved. The V end lost 7 bases, the J end lost 0 bases, and 16 bases lay between the germline ends. CDR1 and CDR2 (germline): KGHSY, FQNENV. CDR3 length: 15 amino acids. The CDR3 bases are TGTGCCAGCACCCCCTCGACCCGTGTCTCCTACGAGCAGTACTTC. It specifies CASTPSTRVSYEQYF. Based on the CDR3 plus reference TRBV16 and TRBJ2-7, the full variable domain is GEEVAQTPKHLVRGEGQKAKLYCAPIKGHSYVFWYQQVLKNEFKFLISFQNENVFDETGMPKERFSAKCLPNSPCSLEIQATKLEDSAVYFCASTPSTRVSYEQYFGPGTRLTVT.

This clone was counted once. The genes are TRBV6-5 and TRBJ2-3; 9 bases line up with TRBD2. The germline V gene has CDR1 MNHEY and CDR2 SVGAGI. The CDR3 extends over 15 amino acids. With V trimmed by 6 bases and J by 5 bases, 9 bases remained unmatched. The CDR3 DNA is TGTGCCAGCAGCCTCTCGCGGGGGGGCCTAGATACGCAGTATTTT. Its translation is CASSLSRGGLDTQYF.

This chain connects TRBV5-6 to TRBJ1-5, with 7 bases matching TRBD1. Germline CDR1 and CDR2: SGHDT and YYEEEE. The CDR3 length is 13 residues. J lost 7 bases, V lost 5 bases, and 6 bases had no gene match. The CDR3 DNA reads TGTGCCAGCAGTCTCGACAGGGCCCAGCCCCAGCATTTT. This sequence encodes CASSLDRAQPQHF.

This rearrangement joins TRBV5-1 to TRBJ2-7; 8 nucleotides match TRBD2. The V and J ends lost 2 bases and 0 bases, in that order; junction bases with no gene match: 4. Germline loops: CDR1 SGHRS, CDR2 YFSETQ. This CDR3 region has 15 residues. The CDR3 region has the DNA TGCGCCAGCAGCTTATTAGCGGGGAGCTCCTACGAGCAGTACTTC. The encoded protein is CASSLLAGSSYEQYF.

The rearrangement joins TRBV4-1 to TRBJ2-7, with 11 bases lining up with TRBD2. J was trimmed by 1 base and V by 1 base; bases with no gene match: 3. Germline-derived CDR1 and CDR2 are MGHRA and YSYEKL. The CDR3 is made up of 16 amino acids. The CDR3 spells CASSQGLAGGSYEQYF. The DNA of the CDR3 is TGCGCCAGCAGCCAAGGGCTAGCGGGAGGTTCCTACGAGCAGTACTTC.

The chain links TRBV6-5 to TRBJ1-6, with D unclear. Trimming left V 6 bases short and J 10 bases short, with 13 bases between. The germline gives CDR1 MNHEY, CDR2 SVGAGI. The CDR3 has 13 amino acids. The CDR3 protein is CASSLGGRSPLHF. The CDR3, as DNA: TGTGCCAGCAGCCTGGGTGGGCGGTCACCCCTCCACTTT.

The chain is built from TRBV4-3 and TRBJ1-5, with D perhaps matching TRBD1 (5 bases). The CDR3 is made up of 18 amino acids. Trimming removed 0 bases from V and 0 bases from J, with 15 bases in between. CDR1 and CDR2 from the germline V gene are LGHNA and YSLEER. CDR3 nucleotides: TGCGCCAGCAGCCAAGAATCGTATGTAGGGGATAGCAATCAGCCCCAGCATTTT. It translates to CASSQESYVGDSNQPQHF.

The chain has TRBV12-3 or TRBV12-4 and TRBJ1-1, with 8 bases that match TRBD1. There are 13 residues in the CDR3. The V segment lost 5 bases and the J segment 3 bases; nucleotides outside the gene matches: 2. CDR3 amino acids: CASSRQGYTEAFF. CDR3 nucleotide sequence: TGTGCCAGCAGTCGACAGGGGTACACTGAAGCTTTCTTT.

The gene calls are TRBV7-9 and TRBJ2-7, with a weak D call TRBD2 (6 bases). V lost 5 bases and J lost 3, with 8 bases in between. The CDR3 is 12 amino acids. In germline, CDR1 is SEHNR, CDR2 FQNEAQ (reference sequence). The CDR3 loop is CASSPGSYEQYF. CDR3 sequence (DNA): TGTGCCAGCAGCCCCGGGAGCTACGAGCAGTACTTC.

The V and J genes are TRBV2 and TRBJ1-1; D is perhaps TRBD1 (6 bases). From germline, CDR1 is SNHLY and CDR2 FYNNEI. V was clipped by 6 bases and J by 0 bases, with 11 bases between them. The CDR3 spans 14 residues. The CDR3 nucleotides read TGTGCCAGCAGGGGGGGGCAGATGAACACTGAAGCTTTCTTT. Amino acids: CASRGGQMNTEAFF.

This clone occurred a few times. The chain's CDR3 is CASSLRTSGVEQFF. CDR3 DNA: TGTGCCAGCAGTTTAAGGACTAGCGGGGTTGAGCAGTTCTTC. This chain uses TRBV6-5 with TRBJ2-1; 12 bases map to TRBD2. Germline-derived CDR1 and CDR2 are MNHEY and SVGAGI. The CDR3 contains 14 residues. The trim removed 4 bases at V and 9 bases at J, leaving 4 bases unmatched.

This sequence joins TRBV11-3 and TRBJ1-1; 8 bases map to TRBD1. CDR1 and CDR2 from the germline V gene are SGHNT and YENEEA. The CDR3 length is 14 residues. J lost 0 bases, V lost 5 bases, and 2 bases had no gene match. The chain's CDR3 is CASSQGALNTEAFF. The CDR3 DNA follows: TGTGCCAGCAGCCAGGGGGCCCTGAACACTGAAGCTTTCTTT.

This clone appeared a few times. This chain connects TRBV9 to TRBJ2-2; D not certain. The CDR3 runs 16 residues. Germline V gives CDR1 SGDLS, CDR2 YYNGEE. V was pared by 0 bases and J by 1 base, with 10 bases between. CDR3 region: CASSVANGRNTGELFF. The DNA of the CDR3 is TGTGCCAGCAGCGTAGCTAACGGCCGGAACACCGGGGAGCTGTTTTTT. The full variable domain, its missing parts supplied by reference TRBV9 and TRBJ2-2, is DSGVTQTPKHLITATGQRVTLRCSPRSGDLSVYWYQQSLDQGLQFLIQYYNGEERAKGNILERFSAQQFPDLHSELNLSSLELGDSALYFCASSVANGRNTGELFFGEGSRLTVL.

This chain connects TRBV3-1 (or the pseudogene TRBV3-2) to TRBJ2-7; tentative D call: TRBD2 (5 bases). Trimming left V 8 bases short and J 3 bases short, with 11 bases between. Germline lookup yields CDR1 LGHDT and CDR2 YNNKEL (reference sequence). The CDR3 is made up of 12 amino acids. CDR3 residues: CASRDSGYEQYF. Written as DNA, the CDR3 is TGTGCCAGCCGGGATTCAGGCTACGAGCAGTACTTC.

This sequence joins TRBV18 and TRBJ2-1; D gene ambiguous. The ends were cut back, 3 bases at V and 6 bases at J, with 6 bases in the middle. This CDR3 comprises 12 residues. CDR1 and CDR2 from the germline V gene are KGHSH and LQKENI. The DNA for the CDR3 is TGTGCCAGCTCACCCTACGGCAATGAGCAGTTCTTC. Its protein product is CASSPYGNEQFF. The entire variable domain, with the rest obtained from reference TRBV18 and TRBJ2-1, is as follows: NAGVMQNPRHLVRRRGQEARLRCSPMKGHSHVYWYRQLPEEGLKFMVYLQKENIIDESGMPKERFSAEFPKEGPSILRIQQVVRGDSAAYFCASSPYGNEQFFGPGTRLTVL.

V gene TRBV14 combines with J gene TRBJ2-3, with TRBD1 matching over 9 bases. J lost 2 bases, V lost 3 bases, and 3 bases had no gene match. CDR3 length equals 15 residues. Germline V gene sequence: CDR1 SGHDN, CDR2 FVKESK. CDR3 sequence: CASSQRTGATDTQYF. CDR3 sequence (DNA): TGTGCCAGCAGCCAGAGGACAGGGGCCACAGATACGCAGTATTTT.

The chain combines TRBV7-6 with TRBJ2-5, with 10 bases that match TRBD1. V was pared by 5 bases and J by 2 bases, with 5 bases of the junction left unmatched. The CDR3 is made up of 15 amino acids. Germline V CDR1 and CDR2: SGHVS, FNYEAQ. The CDR3 nucleotides read TGTGCCAGCAGCGCGCGGACAGGGGGGCAAGAGACCCAGTACTTC. It yields the protein CASSARTGGQETQYF.